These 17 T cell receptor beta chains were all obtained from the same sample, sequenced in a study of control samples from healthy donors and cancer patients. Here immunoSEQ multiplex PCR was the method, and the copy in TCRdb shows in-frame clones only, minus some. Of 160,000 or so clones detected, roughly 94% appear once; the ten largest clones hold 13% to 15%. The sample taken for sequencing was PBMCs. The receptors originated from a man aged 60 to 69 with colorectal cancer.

CDR3 nucleotides: TGTGCCAGCTCACCAAGCCCAGGGGGACCCTACAATGAGCAGTTCTTC. Translation: CASSPSPGGPYNEQFF. The chain employs TRBV18 and TRBJ2-1; TRBD1 matches at 7 bases. The trim removed 2 bases at V and 2 bases at J, leaving 6 bases unmatched. CDR1 and CDR2 from the germline V gene are KGHSH and LQKENI. This CDR3 region has 16 residues.

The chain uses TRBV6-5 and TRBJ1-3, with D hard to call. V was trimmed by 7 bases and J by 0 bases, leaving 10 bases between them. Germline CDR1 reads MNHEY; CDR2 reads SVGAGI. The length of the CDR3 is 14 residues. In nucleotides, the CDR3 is TGTGCCAGCACAACACCGGACTCTGGAAACACCATATATTTT. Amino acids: CASTTPDSGNTIYF.

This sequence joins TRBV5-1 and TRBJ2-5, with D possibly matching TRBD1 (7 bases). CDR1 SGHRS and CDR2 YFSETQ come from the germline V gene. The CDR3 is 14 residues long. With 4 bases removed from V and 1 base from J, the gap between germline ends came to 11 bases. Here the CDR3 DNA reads TGCGCCAGCAGCGGGGGGACAGTCCAAGAGACCCAGTACTTC. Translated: CASSGGTVQETQYF.

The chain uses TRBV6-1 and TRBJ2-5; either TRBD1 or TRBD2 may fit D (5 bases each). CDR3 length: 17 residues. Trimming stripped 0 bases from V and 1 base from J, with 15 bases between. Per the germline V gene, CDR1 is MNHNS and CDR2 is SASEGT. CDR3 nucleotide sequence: TGTGCCAGCAGTGAAGCGCCGGTGGGGACGGGCCAAGAGACCCAGTACTTC. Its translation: CASSEAPVGTGQETQYF.

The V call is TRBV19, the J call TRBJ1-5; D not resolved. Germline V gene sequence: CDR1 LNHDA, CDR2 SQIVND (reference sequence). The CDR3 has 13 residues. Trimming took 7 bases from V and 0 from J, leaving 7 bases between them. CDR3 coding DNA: TGTGCCAGTACGGACCTTAGCAATCAGCCCCAGCATTTT. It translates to CASTDLSNQPQHF.

CDR3 amino acids: CASSSLGANTGELFF. The CDR3 region has the DNA TGTGCCAGCAGCTCCTTAGGGGCGAACACCGGGGAGCTGTTTTTT. The rearrangement uses TRBV11-2 and TRBJ2-2; D possibly corresponds to TRBD1 (5 bases). V was pared by 4 bases and J by 0 bases, with 9 bases between. Germline V lookup: CDR1 SGHAT, CDR2 FQNNGV. This CDR3 is built from 15 residues.

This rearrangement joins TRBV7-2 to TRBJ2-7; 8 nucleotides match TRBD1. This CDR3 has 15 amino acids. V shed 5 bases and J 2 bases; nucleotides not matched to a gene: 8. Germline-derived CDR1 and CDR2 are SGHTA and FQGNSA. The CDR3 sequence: CASSLHGTGPYEQYF. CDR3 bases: TGTGCCAGCAGCCTCCACGGGACAGGACCCTACGAGCAGTACTTC.

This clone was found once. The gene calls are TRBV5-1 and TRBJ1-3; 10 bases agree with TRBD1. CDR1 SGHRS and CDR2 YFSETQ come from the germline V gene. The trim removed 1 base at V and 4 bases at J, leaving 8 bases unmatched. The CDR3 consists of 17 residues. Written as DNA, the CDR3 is TGCGCCAGCAGCTTGCGACCCGGGACAGGGGTAGGAAACACCATATATTTT. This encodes CASSLRPGTGVGNTIYF. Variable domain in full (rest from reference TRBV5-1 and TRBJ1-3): KAGVTQTPRYLIKTRGQQVTLSCSPISGHRSVSWYQQTPGQGLQFLFEYFSETQRNKGNFPGRFSGRQFSNSRSEMNVSTLELGDSALYLCASSLRPGTGVGNTIYFGEGSWLTVV.

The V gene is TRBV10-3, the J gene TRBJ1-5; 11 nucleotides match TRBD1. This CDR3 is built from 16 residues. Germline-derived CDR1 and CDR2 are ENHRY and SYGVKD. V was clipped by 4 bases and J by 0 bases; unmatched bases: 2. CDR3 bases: TGTGCCATCAGTGGAGGGACAGGGGGTAGCAATCAGCCCCAGCATTTT. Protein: CAISGGTGGSNQPQHF.

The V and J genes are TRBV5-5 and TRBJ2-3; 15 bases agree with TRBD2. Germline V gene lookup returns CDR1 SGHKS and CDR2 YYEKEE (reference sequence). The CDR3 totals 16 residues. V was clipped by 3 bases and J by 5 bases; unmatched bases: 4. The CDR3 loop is CASSSGLAGGQDTQYF. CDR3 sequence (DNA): TGTGCCAGCAGCTCAGGACTAGCGGGGGGGCAAGATACGCAGTATTTT.

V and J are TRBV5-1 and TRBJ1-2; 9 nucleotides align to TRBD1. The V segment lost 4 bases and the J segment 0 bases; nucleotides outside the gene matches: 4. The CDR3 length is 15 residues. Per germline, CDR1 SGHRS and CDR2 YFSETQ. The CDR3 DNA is TGCGCCAGCAGCCTCACAGGGGGCGCTAACTATGGCTACACCTTC. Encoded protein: CASSLTGGANYGYTF.

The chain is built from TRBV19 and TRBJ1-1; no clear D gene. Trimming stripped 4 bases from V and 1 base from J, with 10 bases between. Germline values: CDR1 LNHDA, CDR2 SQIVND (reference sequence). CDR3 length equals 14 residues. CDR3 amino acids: CASSRTAQNTEAFF. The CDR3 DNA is TGTGCCAGTAGTAGGACCGCCCAGAACACTGAAGCTTTCTTT.

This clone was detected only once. For the CDR3, the DNA is TGTGCCTGGAGTGGGGGACAGGGCTTCAATGAGCAGTTCTTC. This codes for CAWSGGQGFNEQFF. The chain joins TRBV30 to TRBJ2-1, with 9 bases fitting TRBD1. Germline V gene sequence: CDR1 GTSNPN, CDR2 SVGIG (reference sequence). After removal of 1 base from V and 6 bases from J, the junction contained 4 bases not matched to a gene. The CDR3 extends over 14 amino acids.

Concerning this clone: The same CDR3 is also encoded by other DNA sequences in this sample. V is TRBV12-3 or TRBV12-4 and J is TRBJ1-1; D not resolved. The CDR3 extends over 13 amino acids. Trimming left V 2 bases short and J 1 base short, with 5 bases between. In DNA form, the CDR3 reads TGTGCCAGCAGTTTAACAGAGAACACTGAAGCTTTCTTT. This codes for CASSLTENTEAFF.

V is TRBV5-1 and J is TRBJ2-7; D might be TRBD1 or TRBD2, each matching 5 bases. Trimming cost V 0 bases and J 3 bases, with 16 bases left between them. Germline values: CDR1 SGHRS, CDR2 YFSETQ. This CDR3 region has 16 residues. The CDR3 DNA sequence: TGCGCCAGCAGCTTGGGAGGGACCCAGAGAGGCTACGAGCAGTACTTC. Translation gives CASSLGGTQRGYEQYF.

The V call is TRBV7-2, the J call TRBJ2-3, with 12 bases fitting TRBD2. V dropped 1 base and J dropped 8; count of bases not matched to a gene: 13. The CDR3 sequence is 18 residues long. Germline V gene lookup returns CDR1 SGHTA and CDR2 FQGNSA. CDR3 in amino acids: CASSLDPLLAGGTSTQYF. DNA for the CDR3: TGTGCCAGCAGCTTAGACCCTCTACTAGCGGGGGGAACCTCTACGCAGTATTTT.

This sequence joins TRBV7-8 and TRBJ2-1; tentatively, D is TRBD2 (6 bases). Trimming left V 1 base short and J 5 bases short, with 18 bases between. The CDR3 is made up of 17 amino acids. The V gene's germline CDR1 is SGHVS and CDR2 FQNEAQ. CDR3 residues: CASSLGLIGTGDNEQFF. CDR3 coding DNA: TGTGCCAGCAGCTTAGGTTTGATTGGGACTGGAGACAATGAGCAGTTCTTC.